This entry lists 29 T cell receptor beta chains sequenced from one sample in a study of blood T cells in healthy people across ages. Alongside a J-beta primer mix, a sample-barcoded 5' primer served in a second PCR lasting about 7 to 12 cycles. MiXCR was run by TCRdb on the 5' RACE reads, yielding one entry per CDR3 protein. The data contain fewer than 2 million distinct CDR3 sequences, about two fifths of them singletons. Specimen: blood. The receptors come from a human donor in good health.

This clonotype was counted only a few times. The chain links TRBV2 to TRBJ2-7; 10 bases are a match to TRBD2. This CDR3 is 15 amino acids long. V trimming: 2 bases; J trimming: 0 bases; junction bases outside the gene matches: 1. The germline CDR1 and CDR2 sequences are SNHLY and FYNNEI. The CDR3 region has the DNA TGTGCCAGCAGTGAACTAGCGGGGGCCTCCTACGAGCAGTACTTC. The encoded protein is CASSELAGASYEQYF.

The J gene is TRBJ1-1, the V gene TRBV13; possibly TRBD1 for D (6 bases). This CDR3 is 15 amino acids long. Germline V CDR1 and CDR2: PRHDT, FYEKMQ (reference sequence). The ends were cut back, 4 bases at V and 0 bases at J, with 12 bases in the middle. CDR3: CASSSWTDLNTEAFF. As DNA, the CDR3 is TGTGCCAGCAGCTCTTGGACAGATCTGAACACTGAAGCTTTCTTT.

To note about this clonotype: Relative to the germline gene, one junction end is altered; a read error may explain this. The gene calls are TRBV28 and TRBJ2-4; either TRBD1 or TRBD2 may supply D (5 bases each). The CDR3 totals 19 residues. Germline V gene data show CDR1 as MDHEN and CDR2 as SYDVKM. CDR3 sequence: CASSPIKKVGGVAKNIRYF. The DNA of the CDR3 is TGTGCCAGCAGTCCTATTAAAAAGGTTGGGGGAGTCGCCAAAAACATTCGGTACTTC.

The chain couples TRBV3-1 to TRBJ1-6; no reliable D call. The CDR3 is made up of 14 amino acids. Germline-derived CDR1 and CDR2 are LGHDT and YNNKEL (reference sequence). The ends were cut back, 4 bases at V and 10 bases at J, with 14 bases in the middle. CDR3 in DNA: TGTGCCAGCAGCCGGACCCTCATGGAGTCACCCCTCCACTTT. Residues: CASSRTLMESPLHF.

The chain employs TRBV11-3 and TRBJ2-1; the D is unclear. Trimming left V 2 bases short and J 0 bases short, with 8 bases between. Germline V CDR1 and CDR2: SGHNT, YENEEA. The CDR3 is made up of 15 amino acids. The CDR3, as DNA: TGTGCCAGCAGCTTAAACGACGGCTCCTACAATGAGCAGTTCTTC. Its protein product is CASSLNDGSYNEQFF. Full variable domain (missing parts from reference TRBV11-3 and TRBJ2-1): EAGVVQSPRYKIIEKKQPVAFWCNPISGHNTLYWYLQNLGQGPELLIRYENEEAVDDSQLPKDRFSAERLKGVDSTLKIQPAELGDSAVYLCASSLNDGSYNEQFFGPGTRLTVL.

CDR3 amino acids: CASSQDKAGGRNEQFF. CDR3 DNA: TGCGCCAGCAGCCAAGATAAGGCGGGGGGGAGGAATGAGCAGTTCTTC. The chain combines TRBV4-3 with TRBJ2-1; 9 bases are a match to TRBD2. The germline CDR1 and CDR2 sequences are LGHNA and YSLEER. The CDR3 is 16 amino acids. V shed 0 bases, J shed 7 bases, and the junction held 7 bases outside the gene matches.

This chain links TRBV2 with TRBJ2-1; D is possibly TRBD1 or TRBD2 (5 bases each). The CDR3 length is 15 residues. V lost 3 bases to trimming and J lost 1 base, with 10 bases between them. Germline V gives CDR1 SNHLY, CDR2 FYNNEI. CDR3 residues: CASSEPGPSYNEQFF. As DNA, the CDR3 is TGTGCCAGCAGTGAGCCGGGACCATCCTACAATGAGCAGTTCTTC.

This chain uses TRBV27 with TRBJ2-3; tentatively, D is TRBD1 or TRBD2 (5 bases each). Trimming removed 3 bases from V and 6 bases from J, with 13 bases in between. The CDR3 is 14 residues long. Germline CDR1 and CDR2: MNHEY and SMNVEV (reference sequence). Here the CDR3 reads CASSLRAGFDTQYF. CDR3 sequence (DNA): TGTGCCAGCAGTTTGAGGGCAGGGTTTGATACGCAGTATTTT.

V and J are TRBV20-1 and TRBJ2-3, with 7 bases matching TRBD2. Germline CDR1 and CDR2: DFQATT and SNEGSKA (reference sequence). The CDR3 extends over 13 amino acids. Unmatched junction bases numbered 2, after V lost 1 base and J lost 4 bases. The CDR3, as DNA: TGCAGTGCTAGAGCAGCGGGGCCAGATACGCAGTATTTT. It encodes CSARAAGPDTQYF.

This clonotype came up a few times. V and J are TRBV7-9 and TRBJ1-2; D unresolved. This CDR3 has 17 amino acids. Trimming cost V 0 bases and J 2 bases, with 16 bases left between them. In germline, CDR1 is SEHNR, CDR2 FQNEAQ (reference sequence). This chain's CDR3 is CASSLASVGTGNYGYTF. For the CDR3, the DNA is TGTGCCAGCAGCTTAGCGTCCGTCGGCACGGGGAACTATGGCTACACCTTC.

The chain has TRBV5-1 and TRBJ2-3; no clear D. This CDR3 contains 15 residues. Per germline, CDR1 SGHRS and CDR2 YFSETQ. V lost 0 bases and J 4 bases, leaving 12 bases between the germline ends. The CDR3: CASSLAIRVPDTQYF. The CDR3 coding sequence is TGCGCCAGCAGCTTGGCCATTCGGGTCCCAGATACGCAGTATTTT.

This clonotype has a handful of counts. The V and J genes are TRBV29-1 and TRBJ2-5; D ambiguous. The V end lost 6 bases, the J end lost 3 bases, and 17 bases lay between the germline ends. The CDR3 totals 14 residues. CDR1 SQVTM and CDR2 ANQGSEA come from the germline V gene. Here the CDR3 DNA reads TGCAGCGTATTGACTTTAGTATTTGAAGAGACCCAGTACTTC. Translation gives CSVLTLVFEETQYF.

The chain couples TRBV9 to TRBJ1-2; D unclear. Per germline, CDR1 SGDLS and CDR2 YYNGEE. Trimming pared 0 bases from V and 8 bases from J, leaving 11 bases between. The CDR3 consists of 13 residues. This chain's CDR3 is CASSVDQGNGYTF. The CDR3 DNA is TGTGCCAGCAGCGTAGATCAAGGGAACGGCTACACCTTC.

This clonotype has a handful of counts. For the CDR3, the DNA is TGTGCCAGTTTGGAGGTGGGCACAGATACGCAGTATTTT. As protein: CASLEVGTDTQYF. The chain couples TRBV12-3 or TRBV12-4 to TRBJ2-3, with D possibly matching TRBD2 (5 bases). The CDR3 loop spans 13 amino acids. Trimming stripped 9 bases from V and 1 base from J, with 11 bases between.

The chain is built from TRBV7-9 and TRBJ2-1, with 9 bases matching TRBD2. The CDR3 runs 17 residues. Germline CDR1 reads SEHNR; CDR2 reads FQNEAQ (reference sequence). V shed 5 bases and J 0 bases; nucleotides not matched to a gene: 8. The CDR3, as DNA: TGTGCCAGCAGCCCCCCTAGCGGGGAACTCTCCTACAATGAGCAGTTCTTC. Translated: CASSPPSGELSYNEQFF.

This chain links TRBV7-2 with TRBJ2-3; 8 bases map to TRBD2. The CDR3 spans 13 residues. The J segment lost 9 bases and the V segment lost 5 bases, leaving 7 bases of the junction unmatched. CDR1 and CDR2 (germline): SGHTA, FQGNSA. The CDR3 nucleotides read TGTGCCAGCAGCCGCTTTAGCGGGGAAACGCAGTATTTT. It encodes CASSRFSGETQYF.

In its sample, this clonotype was seen a few times. This chain links TRBV20-1 with TRBJ1-4; no clear D. Trimming stripped 6 bases from V and 5 bases from J, with 10 bases between. The CDR3 loop spans 12 amino acids. Germline V lookup: CDR1 DFQATT, CDR2 SNEGSKA (reference sequence). The CDR3 here is CSATGPNEKLFF. In nucleotides, the CDR3 is TGCAGTGCCACCGGGCCGAATGAAAAACTGTTTTTT.

This clonotype occurred a few times. The chain employs TRBV7-2 and TRBJ2-7, with 9 bases fitting TRBD1. The CDR3 is made up of 16 amino acids. Germline CDR1 reads SGHTA; CDR2 reads FQGNSA. Trimming removed 4 bases from V and 0 bases from J; junction bases left unmatched: 7. In DNA, the CDR3 is TGTGCCAGCAGCTCCGAAACGGACAGGGGCTCCTACGAGCAGTACTTC. It translates to CASSSETDRGSYEQYF.

This clonotype was counted between two and nine times. The rearrangement uses TRBV6-5 and TRBJ2-1; no reliable D call. The CDR3 length is 14 residues. V dropped 7 bases and J dropped 3 bases, with 13 bases sitting between them. The germline CDR1 and CDR2 sequences are MNHEY and SVGAGI. The CDR3 protein is CASTQVGYYNEQFF. DNA of the CDR3: TGTGCCAGCACCCAAGTGGGCTACTACAATGAGCAGTTCTTC.

This clonotype showed up just once. CDR3 DNA: TGTGCCAGCAGTTATCGGGCGGTAGCTTTCTTT. This sequence encodes CASSYRAVAFF. The chain is built from TRBV28 and TRBJ1-1; D remains ambiguous. The CDR3 totals 11 residues. Germline loops: CDR1 MDHEN, CDR2 SYDVKM. Trimming stripped 4 bases from V and 10 bases from J, with 10 bases between.

This sequence joins TRBV6-2 or TRBV6-3 and TRBJ2-3; TRBD2 might be the D (7 bases). V shed 7 bases and J shed 4 bases, with 18 bases lying between them. The germline CDR1 and CDR2 sequences are MNHEY and SVGEGT. The CDR3 covers 15 residues. The CDR3 DNA reads as TGTGCCAGCACCGCTCGGGGGCTAGCGGCAGATACGCAGTATTTT. This gives the protein CASTARGLAADTQYF.

The table lists this clonotype with a few counts. CDR3 sequence reads: CASSLFVTESYEQYF. Here the CDR3 DNA reads TGTGCCAGCAGTTTATTCGTGACAGAATCCTACGAGCAGTACTTC. The genes are TRBV27 and TRBJ2-7; weak D call: TRBD1 (5 bases). The length of the CDR3 is 15 residues. Trimming took 1 base from V and 1 from J, leaving 11 bases between them. From germline, CDR1 is MNHEY and CDR2 SMNVEV (reference sequence).

The chain is built from TRBV5-6 and TRBJ1-4; possible D gene TRBD1, 5 bases. V was shortened by 4 bases and J by 8 bases, with 15 bases between the two germline ends. CDR1 SGHDT and CDR2 YYEEEE come from the germline V gene. The CDR3 has 14 residues. The CDR3 reads CASSPGPREEKLFF. In nucleotides, the CDR3 is TGTGCCAGCAGCCCGGGACCGCGAGAGGAAAAACTGTTTTTT.

This chain connects TRBV12-3 or TRBV12-4 to TRBJ1-2, with D uncertain. This CDR3 has 12 residues. Deletions cut 1 base from V and 8 bases from J, with 8 bases between. The CDR3 nucleotides read TGTGCCAGCAGTTTAGGCTTCGAGGGCTACACCTTC. This sequence encodes CASSLGFEGYTF.

This clonotype has a handful of counts. The CDR3 sequence is CASSQEATEASYGYTF. As DNA, the CDR3 is TGCGCCAGCAGCCAAGAAGCGACGGAAGCTAGCTATGGCTACACCTTC. The V and J genes are TRBV4-3 and TRBJ1-2; D is undetermined. Germline V gene sequence: CDR1 LGHNA, CDR2 YSLEER. The CDR3 has 16 residues. Trimming took 0 bases from V and 4 from J, leaving 15 bases between them.

This sequence joins TRBV7-2 and TRBJ2-1; TRBD1 aligns across 7 bases. Germline V gene sequence: CDR1 SGHTA, CDR2 FQGNSA. The CDR3 totals 14 residues. J lost 9 bases, V lost 4 bases, and 9 bases had no gene match. The CDR3 DNA sequence: TGTGCCAGCAGCTCAGAAGGGGGCGATGTTGAGCAGTTCTTC. Protein: CASSSEGGDVEQFF.

The genes are TRBV7-2 and TRBJ2-7; D unresolved. There are 14 residues in the CDR3. Germline V CDR1 and CDR2: SGHTA, FQGNSA. The V gene lost 4 bases and the J gene lost 2 bases, with 12 bases spanning the gap. DNA of the CDR3: TGTGCCAGCAGCTCAACCCTGCAAACCTACGAGCAGTACTTC. Translated, it gives CASSSTLQTYEQYF. Full variable domain (missing parts from reference TRBV7-2 and TRBJ2-7): GAGVSQSPSNKVTEKGKDVELRCDPISGHTALYWYRQSLGQGLEFLIYFQGNSAPDKSGLPSDRFSAERTGGSVSTLTIQRTQQEDSAVYLCASSSTLQTYEQYFGPGTRLTVT.

The V call is TRBV6-6, the J call TRBJ2-5; tentatively, D is TRBD1 (5 bases). The germline V gene has CDR1 MNHNY and CDR2 SVGAGI (reference sequence). Between the trimmed V and J ends, which lost 0 bases and 7 bases, there was a span of 15 bases. This CDR3 is 15 amino acids long. DNA for the CDR3: TGTGCCAGCAGTTACTCGATCGAGGCCCAGGGGACCCAGTACTTC. The encoded protein is CASSYSIEAQGTQYF.

In this sample, this clonotype turned up a few times. The gene calls are TRBV7-2 and TRBJ2-1, with D uncertain. The CDR3 sequence is 14 residues long. Trimming took off 2 bases at V and 3 bases at J, with 8 bases between the two ends. Germline assignment: CDR1 SGHTA and CDR2 FQGNSA. The DNA for the CDR3 is TGTGCCAGCAGCTTATCCATCCTCTACAATGAGCAGTTCTTC. It yields the protein CASSLSILYNEQFF.